Listed below are T cell receptor beta chains from one sample, sequenced in a study of identical twins. TCRdb used MiXCR to reprocess the 5' RACE reads, holding one entry per CDR3 protein. The sample includes about 260,000 distinct CDR3 sequences, 7% of them seen just once. These data were also filed under a second study, of yellow fever vaccine responses in identical twins.

The sample consisted of memory (CD45RO+) T cells sorted from blood. Every receptor here comes from a woman aged 18-29 years in good health. CDR3s include the opening cysteine and the closing phenylalanine or tryptophan. A D gene is named only where the DNA matches it firmly. Not all rows give a size; the values are once, few, many and, for expanded clones, a class.

J,V,size,D,CDR3,DNA
TRBJ2-5,TRBV7-2,many,.,CASSHGQLQETQYF,TGTGCCAGCAGTCACGGACAGCTCCAAGAGACCCAGTACTTC
TRBJ2-1,TRBV5-6,many,.,CASTLGLGNEQFF,TGTGCCAGCACCCTGGGATTGGGCAATGAGCAGTTCTTC
TRBJ1-2,TRBV4-1,many,.,CASSNWIVRLDYGYTF,TGCGCCAGCAGCAACTGGATAGTCCGCCTGGACTATGGCTACACCTTC
TRBJ2-7,TRBV29-1,.,TRBD2,CSVGTYGTSGTYEQYF,TGCAGCGTTGGGACCTACGGGACTAGCGGGACCTACGAGCAGTACTTC
TRBJ1-3,TRBV3-1,many,TRBD1,CASRKRTGGNTIYF,TGTGCCAGCAGAAAACGGACAGGTGGAAACACCATATATTTT
TRBJ2-5,TRBV6-1,few,TRBD1,CASTRQGSETQYF,TGTGCCAGCACAAGACAGGGCTCGGAGACCCAGTACTTC
TRBJ1-2,TRBV2,many,.,CASSESSRDTNGYTF,TGTGCCAGCAGTGAATCGTCCCGGGACACAAATGGCTACACCTTC
TRBJ2-2,TRBV10-3,few,.,CAISESSGELFF,TGTGCCATCAGTGAGTCAAGCGGGGAGCTGTTTTTT
TRBJ2-1,TRBV27,many,.,CASSSTGISYNEQFF,TGTGCCAGCAGTTCCACAGGAATATCCTACAATGAGCAGTTCTTC
TRBJ1-4,TRBV6-1,many,TRBD1,CASRGQGLNEKLFF,TGTGCCAGCAGAGGACAGGGATTGAATGAAAAACTGTTTTTT
TRBJ1-4,TRBV10-2,many,.,CASSTPSTMGEKLFF,TGCGCCAGCAGCACACCTTCTACAATGGGAGAAAAACTGTTTTTT
TRBJ1-4,TRBV12-3/TRBV12-4,many,TRBD1,CASSTGTGGRANEKLFF,TGTGCCAGCAGTACGGGTACAGGGGGCCGGGCTAATGAAAAACTGTTTTTT
TRBJ1-1,TRBV7-9,.,TRBD1,CASSLTGMNTEAFF,TGTGCCAGCAGCTTGACAGGGATGAACACTGAAGCTTTCTTT
TRBJ2-1,TRBV10-3,.,TRBD1,CAISPGQGVDEQFF,TGTGCCATCAGCCCGGGACAGGGGGTCGATGAGCAGTTCTTC
TRBJ2-2,TRBV11-2,few,TRBD2,CASTRTSGGFGELFF,TGTGCCAGCACAAGGACTAGCGGGGGGTTCGGGGAGCTGTTTTTT
TRBJ2-1,TRBV20-1,few,TRBD2,CSARSLQGLAGDHNEQFF,TGCAGTGCTAGATCTCTGCAAGGACTAGCGGGAGACCACAATGAGCAGTTCTTC
TRBJ2-7,TRBV18,few,.,CASSLSGQNEQYF,TGTGCCAGCTCACTATCGGGTCAGAACGAGCAGTACTTC
TRBJ2-3,TRBV21-1,many,.,CASSKGGQGTDTQYF,TGTGCCAGCAGCAAAGGCGGCCAGGGCACAGATACGCAGTATTTT
TRBJ1-2,TRBV3-1,many,.,CASSQDQPTYGYTF,TGTGCCAGCAGCCAAGATCAACCTACCTATGGCTACACCTTC
TRBJ1-2,TRBV18,few,.,CASSPILQGDYGYTF,TGTGCCAGCTCACCGATCCTACAGGGAGACTATGGCTACACCTTC
TRBJ1-5,TRBV12-3/TRBV12-4,many,TRBD1,CASSYQGGQPQHF,TGTGCCAGCAGCTACCAGGGGGGTCAGCCCCAGCATTTT
TRBJ2-1,TRBV2,.,.,CASFLSSYNEQFF,TGTGCCAGCTTCCTTAGCTCCTACAATGAGCAGTTCTTC
TRBJ2-3,TRBV28,few,TRBD2,CASSPRTSRRTDTQYF,TGTGCCAGCAGTCCACGGACTAGCCGACGCACAGATACGCAGTATTTT
TRBJ2-3,TRBV29-1,many,TRBD2,CSVPSGWGGSTDTQYF,TGCAGCGTGCCCTCGGGTTGGGGGGGTAGCACAGATACGCAGTATTTT
TRBJ2-1,TRBV2,few,TRBD1,CASRIRDRGYNEQFF,TGTGCCAGCAGAATCAGGGACAGGGGGTACAATGAGCAGTTCTTC
TRBJ2-7,TRBV10-3,many,TRBD1,CAISPGTGLYEQYF,TGTGCCATCAGCCCCGGGACAGGGCTTTACGAGCAGTACTTC
TRBJ1-3,TRBV12-3/TRBV12-4,few,.,CASSPGSHSGNTIYF,TGTGCCAGCAGTCCCGGATCTCACTCTGGAAACACCATATATTTT
TRBJ2-5,TRBV5-1,many,.,CASRLSLGSQETQYF,TGCGCCAGCAGATTGAGTTTGGGAAGCCAAGAGACCCAGTACTTC
TRBJ2-3,TRBV7-2,.,.,CASTRQRGTDTQYF,TGTGCCAGCACCAGACAACGAGGCACAGATACGCAGTATTTT
TRBJ1-1,TRBV4-2,few,.,CASSQASGVNTEAFF,TGTGCCAGCAGCCAAGCATCGGGGGTTAACACTGAAGCTTTCTTT
TRBJ2-3,TRBV7-8,few,.,CASSLEVVNTDTQYF,TGTGCCAGCAGCTTAGAGGTGGTGAACACAGATACGCAGTATTTT
TRBJ1-4,TRBV5-1,many,TRBD1,CASSVDRGRYEKLFF,TGCGCCAGCAGCGTGGACAGGGGGCGTTATGAAAAACTGTTTTTT
TRBJ2-1,TRBV3-1,.,TRBD2,CASSDRLAGGSWVYNEQFF,TGTGCCAGCAGCGACCGACTAGCGGGAGGGTCTTGGGTTTACAATGAGCAGTTCTTC
TRBJ2-7,TRBV11-2,few,TRBD2,CASSLGFRRLAGEYEQYF,TGTGCCAGCAGCTTAGGATTTCGGAGACTAGCGGGAGAATACGAGCAGTACTTC
TRBJ1-1,TRBV6-2/TRBV6-3,few,.,CASRTKRMNTEAFF,TGTGCCAGCAGGACCAAGAGGATGAACACTGAAGCTTTCTTT
TRBJ2-5,TRBV20-1,many,.,CSARDGGSGARNF,TGCAGTGCTAGAGATGGGGGTTCGGGAGCTCGAAACTTC
TRBJ1-2,TRBV2,.,.,CASRRGVDGYTF,TGTGCCAGCAGGAGGGGGGTAGATGGCTACACCTTC
TRBJ1-1,TRBV20-1,few,TRBD1,CRGGQGVNTEAFF,TGCAGGGGGGGACAGGGCGTGAACACTGAAGCTTTCTTT
TRBJ2-7,TRBV5-1,many,TRBD2,CASNGMLAGAGEQYF,TGCGCCAGCAATGGAATGCTAGCGGGAGCTGGGGAGCAGTACTTC
TRBJ1-2,TRBV12-3/TRBV12-4,many,.,CASSLFGRAIYGYTF,TGTGCCAGCAGTTTATTCGGCAGGGCGATCTATGGCTACACCTTC
TRBJ2-2,TRBV20-1,.,TRBD1,CSARLGGEELFF,TGCAGTGCTAGGTTAGGGGGCGAGGAGCTGTTTTTT
TRBJ2-3,TRBV5-1,few,.,CASSPTDYFTDTQYF,TGCGCCAGCAGCCCTACGGACTACTTCACAGATACGCAGTATTTT
TRBJ1-1,TRBV20-1,few,.,CSANGRVGTEAFF,TGCAGTGCTAACGGTAGGGTGGGCACTGAAGCTTTCTTT
TRBJ2-7,TRBV20-1,few,TRBD2,CSASAGTRGNEQYF,TGCAGTGCTAGCGCCGGGACTAGAGGTAACGAGCAGTACTTC
TRBJ2-5,TRBV11-2,.,.,CASSPLRGQTQYF,TGTGCCAGCAGCCCTTTGCGGGGACAGACCCAGTACTTC
TRBJ2-1,TRBV7-3,.,.,CASSPHTKSDEQFF,TGTGCCAGCAGCCCCCATACTAAGTCGGATGAGCAGTTCTTC
TRBJ1-3,TRBV28,.,.,CASSPLGIGTALHTIYF,TGTGCCAGCAGTCCCCTTGGTATTGGGACCGCCTTACACACCATATATTTT
TRBJ1-1,TRBV12-3/TRBV12-4,many,.,CASSLGGSVFF,TGTGCCAGCAGTTTGGGGGGGTCTGTTTTCTTT
TRBJ2-2,TRBV5-4,.,TRBD1,CASSSTGTGSVTGELFF,TGTGCCAGCAGCTCAACCGGGACAGGGTCCGTCACCGGGGAGCTGTTTTTT
TRBJ2-2,TRBV6-2/TRBV6-3,many,TRBD2,CASSGRETGELFF,TGTGCCAGTAGCGGGAGAGAAACCGGGGAGCTGTTTTTT
TRBJ2-5,TRBV29-1,few,TRBD2,CSVPGLAVETQYF,TGCAGCGTCCCCGGACTAGCGGTAGAGACCCAGTACTTC
TRBJ2-5,TRBV20-1,many,.,CSAIGSPYQETQYF,TGCAGTGCTATCGGCAGCCCGTACCAAGAGACCCAGTACTTC
TRBJ2-4,TRBV28,few,TRBD2,CASSTSSGNKNIQYF,TGTGCCAGCAGTACGAGTAGCGGGAACAAAAACATTCAGTACTTC
TRBJ2-7,TRBV20-1,.,.,CSAPSGGGRNEQYF,TGCAGTGCCCCCTCGGGGGGCGGGAGAAACGAGCAGTACTTC
TRBJ1-3,TRBV6-2/TRBV6-3,few,.,CASSGGASGNTIYF,TGTGCCAGCAGTGGGGGCGCGTCTGGAAACACCATATATTTT
TRBJ2-1,TRBV27,many,.,CASCVGGGPQGHEQFF,TGTGCCAGCTGTGTTGGGGGAGGACCTCAGGGCCATGAGCAGTTCTTC
TRBJ2-3,TRBV5-1,.,.,CASSLRSGGGSTDTQYF,TGCGCCAGCAGCTTACGGTCTGGCGGGGGCAGCACAGATACGCAGTATTTT
TRBJ2-7,TRBV5-1,.,.,CASSLENRVSSEQYF,TGCGCCAGCAGCTTGGAGAATAGGGTCAGCTCCGAGCAGTACTTC